This T cell receptor beta chain was found in a study of OX40 agonist ivuxolimab in advanced cancers. The data were produced by immunoSEQ multiplex PCR, yet TCRdb's version contains in-frame clones alone and is incomplete. The profile shows tens of thousands of clones, approximately 91% of them singletons. Germline CDR1 SGHVS, CDR2 FQNEAQ. The ends were cut back, 6 bases at V and 5 bases at J, with 22 bases in the middle. The CDR3 is made up of 16 amino acids. Sequencing used CD4+ or CD8+ T cells sorted from blood, obtained in a trial of the OX40 agonist ivuxolimab. This TCR was sampled from an adult with an advanced solid tumor such as melanoma, head and neck, liver or kidney cancer. This rearrangement joins TRBV7-8 to TRBJ2-5; maybe TRBD2 (6 bases). Here the CDR3 DNA reads TGTGCCAGCAGGTTAAACTCGATAGCGGCGGGGGAGACCCAGTACTTC. Its protein is CASRLNSIAAGETQYF.